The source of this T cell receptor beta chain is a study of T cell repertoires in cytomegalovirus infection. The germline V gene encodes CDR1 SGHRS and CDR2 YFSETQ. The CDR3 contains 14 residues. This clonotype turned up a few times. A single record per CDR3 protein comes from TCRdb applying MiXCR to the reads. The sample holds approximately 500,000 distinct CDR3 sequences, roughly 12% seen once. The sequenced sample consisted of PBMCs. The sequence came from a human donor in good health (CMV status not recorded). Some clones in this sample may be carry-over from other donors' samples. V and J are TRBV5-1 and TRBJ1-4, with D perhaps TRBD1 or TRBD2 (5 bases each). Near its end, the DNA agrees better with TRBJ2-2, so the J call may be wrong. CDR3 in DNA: TGCGCCAGCAGCCTCGGGGCCACGGAATCGGAGCTGTTTTTT. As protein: CASSLGATESELFF.